Here is one TCR beta chain with its context. The germline V gene encodes CDR1 SGHTA and CDR2 FQGNSA. The CDR3 loop spans 15 amino acids. Trimming pared 1 base from V and 4 bases from J, leaving 11 bases between. Then a second PCR, running about 6 to 12 cycles, was carried out with a sample-barcoded 5' primer and a J-beta primer mix. TCRdb re-analysed the 5' RACE reads in MiXCR, keeping a single row per CDR3 protein. The data show about a million distinct CDR3 sequences, with 51% seen just once and around 21% held by the top ten. These data are taken from a study of blood T cells in healthy people across ages.

The sequenced sample consisted of blood. V usage is TRBV7-2 and J usage is TRBJ1-5; D may be TRBD1 (5 bases). The sequence was obtained from a woman aged 60 to 75 in good health. The CDR3 nucleotides are TGTGCCAGCAGCTTAGGTAGACAGACAAATCAGCCCCAGCATTTT. Translating gives CASSLGRQTNQPQHF.